This is a list of T cell receptor beta chains from one sample in a study of neurological immune-mediated disorders. MiXCR was run by TCRdb on the 5' RACE reads, yielding one entry per CDR3 protein. The sample holds over 13,000 distinct CDR3 sequences; more than 9% are singletons and the top ten take more than 20%. Sample: PBMCs. Receptors originate from a woman aged 40 to 50 in good health. CDR3s include the opening cysteine and the closing phenylalanine or tryptophan. The D gene is left open where the match is weak.

D gene | J gene | V gene | CDR3 protein
. | TRBJ1-4 | TRBV7-9 | CASSPRAGFEKLFF
. | TRBJ1-5 | TRBV4-1 | CASSVREDNQPQHF
TRBD1 | TRBJ2-7 | TRBV27 | CASSLGQDSYEQYF
. | TRBJ2-7 | TRBV29-1 | CSVCNEYEQYF
TRBD1 | TRBJ1-2 | TRBV12-3/TRBV12-4 | CASSLALSRTGRGYTF
TRBD1 | TRBJ1-5 | TRBV28 | CASSPYRGSNQPQHF
. | TRBJ2-3 | TRBV7-9 | CASSGGGRDTTWDTQYF
. | TRBJ1-6 | TRBV3-1 | CASSPGTLDSPLHF
. | TRBJ2-6 | TRBV6-5 | CASTGPGGMTGVNVLTF
. | TRBJ2-1 | TRBV12-3/TRBV12-4 | CASSPPLAPEQFF
. | TRBJ1-1 | TRBV6-1 | CASSEVANTEAFF
. | TRBJ2-1 | TRBV5-1 | CASSQEGSSYNEQFF
TRBD2 | TRBJ2-7 | TRBV7-2 | CASSLLAGTYEQYF
. | TRBJ2-7 | TRBV4-1 | CASSQGADEQYF
. | TRBJ2-1 | TRBV27 | CASSKVESPPFNEQFF
. | TRBJ1-5 | TRBV7-2 | CVSSPVGSGNQPQHF
TRBD1 | TRBJ1-4 | TRBV20-1 | CSARDPGGVGEKLFF
TRBD1 | TRBJ2-3 | TRBV20-1 | CSAPTGEGTDTQYF